The T cell receptor beta chain described here comes from a study of cytomegalovirus exposure and HLA in healthy donors. General study results and limits: Exclusion applied to some V segments, including TRBV6-2 and TRBV6-3, as they were indistinguishable.

V lost 6 bases to trimming and J lost 0 bases, with 6 bases between them. Germline V lookup: CDR1 ENHRY, CDR2 SYGVKD. This CDR3 spans 14 amino acids. The PCR made use of 60 Vbeta and 13 Jbeta primers. TCRdb's table, derived via immunoSEQ multiplex PCR, lists solely in-frame clones and lacks some. The sample holds some 100,000 clones, about 85% seen once. In its sample, this clone was seen a few times. The antigen remains unidentified. The receptor's source is a man younger than 45 in good health and CMV-seronegative. The gene calls are TRBV10-3 and TRBJ2-6; the D gene is possibly TRBD2 (6 bases). Sequencing was performed on PBMCs. The CDR3 here is CAIRRDSGANVLTF. The CDR3 nucleotides read TGTGCCATCAGGCGGGACTCTGGGGCCAACGTCCTGACTTTC.